The present T cell receptor (beta chain) was sequenced within a study of blood T cell repertoires in COVID-19. Study overall: The samples span acute and convalescent COVID-19 from the United States, Italy and Spain. PBMCs, B-cell-depleted T cells, or T cells were the source of the cDNA or gDNA that made up the material.

This clone was found once. The CDR3 runs 14 residues. Germline V lookup: CDR1 MNHEY, CDR2 SVGAGI. After removal of 7 bases from V and 1 base from J, the junction contained 7 bases not matched to a gene. In the study's own analysis: Amplified reference gene primers provided the basis for estimating nucleated cell counts. The table came from immunoSEQ multiplex PCR; TCRdb's copy has only in-frame clones and leaves some out. For V, J and clone size, that table is used; D and trimming come from the DNA. The sample shows roughly 100,000 clones, around nine tenths of them seen only once. Sample: peripheral blood. The V and J genes are TRBV6-5 and TRBJ2-7; TRBD2 aligns across 7 bases. This receptor was identified in a woman of 80 years or more in a cohort sampled during active COVID-19. The CDR3 region is CASKKAGLSYEQYF. Written as DNA, the CDR3 is TGTGCCAGCAAAAAGGCGGGACTATCCTACGAGCAGTACTTC.